Below are 5 T cell receptor beta chains sequenced from a single sample in a study of regulatory T cells in long-lasting Graves disease. HTBI primers from iRepertoire and Arm-PCR of CDR3 regions yielded the TCR beta libraries. TCRdb reprocessed the multiplex PCR reads with MiXCR, giving one entry per CDR3 protein. Of under 500,000 distinct CDR3 sequences listed, around 21% are singletons. Time point noted: persistent/refractory GD, antithyroid drugs over 5 years with positive TRAb. TCR sequences were obtained from RNA taken from PBMCs. Sample: peripheral blood mononuclear cells (PBMCs), taken when the disease was refractory, from a patient treated with antithyroid drugs. Receptors originate from a female donor with Graves disease.

The sample holds a few counts of this clonotype. The chain employs TRBV7-8 and TRBJ2-2; D not certain. Deletions cut 5 bases from V and 8 bases from J, with 6 bases between. Germline V gives CDR1 SGHVS, CDR2 FQNEAQ. The CDR3 is 11 amino acids. The CDR3 loop reads CASSPKGELFF. CDR3 sequence (DNA): TGTGCCAGCAGCCCTAAAGGGGAGCTGTTTTTT.

This clonotype was counted at least ten times. The V gene is TRBV7-2, the J gene TRBJ1-1, with 7 bases fitting TRBD1. Germline V gene lookup returns CDR1 SGHTA and CDR2 FQGNSA. V lost 3 bases to trimming and J lost 10 bases; unmatched junction nucleotides: 11. CDR3 length: 14 amino acids. The CDR3 loop is CASSLTSPGGRAFF. CDR3 nucleotides: TGTGCCAGCAGCTTGACCTCCCCAGGGGGTCGAGCTTTCTTT. The full variable domain, rest sourced from reference TRBV7-2 and TRBJ1-1, is GAGVSQSPSNKVTEKGKDVELRCDPISGHTALYWYRQSLGQGLEFLIYFQGNSAPDKSGLPSDRFSAERTGGSVSTLTIQRTQQEDSAVYLCASSLTSPGGRAFFGQGTRLTVV.

This chain uses TRBV7-9 with TRBJ2-1; D unresolved. This CDR3 contains 13 residues. Germline CDR1 and CDR2: SEHNR and FQNEAQ (reference sequence). V shed 3 bases and J shed 4 bases, with 7 bases lying between them. In DNA, the CDR3 is TGTGCCAGCAGCTTTCTTGAATACAATGAGCAGTTCTTC. Translated, it gives CASSFLEYNEQFF.

This clonotype was counted a few times. The chain uses TRBV20-1 and TRBJ1-6; 7 bases line up with TRBD1. V lost 1 base, J lost 0 bases, and 9 bases stayed unmatched. Germline values: CDR1 DFQATT, CDR2 SNEGSKA (reference sequence). The CDR3 has 18 amino acids. CDR3 amino acids: CSARGTLDRSSYNSPLHF. CDR3 bases: TGCAGTGCTAGAGGTACCTTGGACAGGAGCTCCTATAATTCACCCCTCCACTTT.

The sample holds one count of this clonotype. A much more abundant neighbour one base away suggests this may be a read error. The CDR3 coding sequence is TGTGCCAACAGCGACCGGGGTTTGGGTACTGAAGCTTTCTTT. As protein: CANSDRGLGTEAFF. The V call is TRBV9, the J call TRBJ1-1, with D unclear. Germline V gene sequence: CDR1 SGDLS, CDR2 YYNGEE. This CDR3 is 14 amino acids long.